This T cell receptor (beta chain) comes out of a study of OX40 agonist ivuxolimab in advanced cancers. Study-wide points: Part of the nonresponder group also had normalized T-cell clonal expansion that was low.

Blood sampling was done at baseline, cycle 4 day 1, and cycle 7 day 1. V shed 5 bases and J shed 0 bases, with 8 bases lying between them. The germline V gene has CDR1 SGHVS and CDR2 FQNEAQ. The CDR3 length is 14 residues. Only a few counts were recorded for this clone. What it binds is unknown. Measured with immunoSEQ multiplex PCR; TCRdb has only the in-frame clones, and not every one. The profile shows around 67,000 clones, around 80% of them singletons. The chain has TRBV7-8 and TRBJ2-1, with D uncertain. The TCR sequence derives from an adult with an advanced solid tumor such as melanoma, head and neck, liver or kidney cancer. Sample: CD4+ or CD8+ T cells sorted from blood, taken in a trial of the OX40 agonist ivuxolimab. The CDR3: CASSLDPSYNEQFF. In nucleotides, the CDR3 is TGTGCCAGCAGCCTGGACCCCTCCTACAATGAGCAGTTCTTC.